The 15 T cell receptor beta chains presented below share a single source sample, sequenced in a study of blood T cell repertoires in COVID-19. Sequencing used immunoSEQ multiplex PCR; TCRdb keeps in-frame clones, though not all of them. This sample has about 100,000 clones, with around 90% found just once. Sequencing was performed on peripheral blood. The receptors shown here come from a man aged 40-49 years with active or convalescent COVID-19.

The V gene is TRBV11-2, the J gene TRBJ2-5, with D possibly TRBD1 on 5 matching bases. Trimming took 5 bases from V and 4 from J, leaving 11 bases between them. CDR3 length: 13 amino acids. The germline V gene has CDR1 SGHAT and CDR2 FQNNGV. CDR3 nucleotides: TGTGCCAGCAGCCAGACAGTGCTAGAGACCCAGTACTTC. Translated, it gives CASSQTVLETQYF.

The chain is built from TRBV3-1 (or the pseudogene TRBV3-2) and TRBJ2-6; D is uncertain. V gave up 4 bases and J gave up 4 bases, with 11 bases separating them. The V gene's germline CDR1 is LGHDT and CDR2 YNNKEL (reference sequence). The CDR3 has 15 amino acids. The CDR3 reads CASSPYSYGANVLTF. The CDR3 DNA follows: TGTGCCAGCAGCCCCTACAGCTACGGGGCCAACGTCCTGACTTTC.

The chain couples TRBV28 to TRBJ1-1, with 9 bases matching TRBD1. CDR1 MDHEN and CDR2 SYDVKM come from the germline V gene. The junction had 10 bases not matched to a gene; V was cut back by 5 bases and J by 3 bases. The CDR3 contains 16 residues. CDR3 nucleotides: TGTGCCAGCAGTCTGGGACAGGGATTTTACGACACTGAAGCTTTCTTT. It is translated as CASSLGQGFYDTEAFF.

This clone was counted once. The chain is built from TRBV7-2 and TRBJ2-7; weak D call: TRBD1 (5 bases). Germline V gene lookup returns CDR1 SGHTA and CDR2 FQGNSA. CDR3 length: 14 amino acids. With 5 bases removed from V and 2 bases from J, the gap between germline ends came to 13 bases. CDR3 residues: CASSTRQTTYEQYF. Written as DNA, the CDR3 is TGTGCCAGCAGCACCCGACAGACAACCTACGAGCAGTACTTC. Full variable domain (outside the CDR3, taken from reference TRBV7-2 and TRBJ2-7): GAGVSQSPSNKVTEKGKDVELRCDPISGHTALYWYRQSLGQGLEFLIYFQGNSAPDKSGLPSDRFSAERTGGSVSTLTIQRTQQEDSAVYLCASSTRQTTYEQYFGPGTRLTVT.

V and J are TRBV9 and TRBJ1-4, with 8 bases fitting TRBD1. V dropped 7 bases and J dropped 7; count of bases not matched to a gene: 18. CDR1 is SGDLS, CDR2 YYNGEE, per germline. The CDR3 consists of 17 residues. The CDR3 sequence is CASSPQGAGSPLEKLFF. DNA of the CDR3: TGTGCCAGCTCTCCCCAGGGGGCGGGTAGCCCCCTTGAAAAACTGTTTTTT.

The chain joins TRBV11-2 to TRBJ2-5, with 7 bases identical to TRBD2. CDR3 length equals 17 residues. Germline loops: CDR1 SGHAT, CDR2 FQNNGV. With 1 base clipped from V and 2 bases from J, the junction kept 10 bases outside the gene matches. The CDR3 sequence is CASSLGRPLAAQETQYF. The CDR3 bases are TGTGCCAGCAGCTTAGGAAGGCCCCTAGCGGCACAAGAGACCCAGTACTTC.

V usage is TRBV27 and J usage is TRBJ2-2; 7 bases agree with TRBD1. The germline CDR1 and CDR2 sequences are MNHEY and SMNVEV (reference sequence). The CDR3 extends over 15 amino acids. J lost 5 bases, V lost 4 bases, and 7 bases had no gene match. The CDR3 is CASSSGQHNTGELFF. Written as DNA, the CDR3 is TGTGCCAGCAGTTCGGGACAGCATAATACCGGGGAGCTGTTTTTT.

The chain carries TRBV11-2 and TRBJ2-1; tentative D call: TRBD1 (6 bases). V gave up 3 bases and J gave up 5 bases, with 20 bases separating them. The CDR3 sequence is 17 residues long. Germline loops: CDR1 SGHAT, CDR2 FQNNGV. CDR3 residues: CASSLGRWGHVHNEQFF. CDR3 DNA: TGTGCCAGCAGCTTGGGGCGTTGGGGACATGTCCACAATGAGCAGTTCTTC.

The rearrangement uses TRBV19 and TRBJ2-7, with D tentatively TRBD2 (6 bases). Germline V gene data show CDR1 as LNHDA and CDR2 as SQIVND (reference sequence). This CDR3 contains 15 residues. V lost 5 bases and J lost 2, with 16 bases in between. The DNA for the CDR3 is TGTGCCAGTAGTTTGGAGGGGCTACCAACCTACGAGCAGTACTTC. Translated, it gives CASSLEGLPTYEQYF. The full variable domain, rest sourced from reference TRBV19 and TRBJ2-7, is DGGITQSPKYLFRKEGQNVTLSCEQNLNHDAMYWYRQDPGQGLRLIYYSQIVNDFQKGDIAEGYSVSREKKESFPLTVTSAQKNPTAFYLCASSLEGLPTYEQYFGPGTRLTVT.

V usage is TRBV19 and J usage is TRBJ1-3; 7 bases match TRBD1. J lost 3 bases, V lost 5 bases, and 7 bases had no gene match. The CDR3 spans 15 residues. Germline CDR1 and CDR2: LNHDA and SQIVND (reference sequence). As DNA, the CDR3 is TGTGCCAGTAGTTCGCTGACAGGGCTTGGAAACACCATATATTTT. This sequence encodes CASSSLTGLGNTIYF.

V gene TRBV7-9 combines with J gene TRBJ1-1, with TRBD1 matching over 10 bases. The CDR3 has 15 residues. Germline loops: CDR1 SEHNR, CDR2 FQNEAQ (reference sequence). V shed 1 base and J 4 bases; nucleotides not matched to a gene: 3. The CDR3 sequence is CASSLGRDRGTEAFF. The CDR3 DNA reads as TGTGCCAGCAGCTTAGGAAGGGACAGGGGCACTGAAGCTTTCTTT.

This clone was detected a few times. The genes are TRBV19 and TRBJ1-2; 8 nucleotides line up with TRBD1. Trimming at V came to 6 bases and at J to 6 bases, leaving 12 bases not matched to a gene. CDR1 LNHDA and CDR2 SQIVND come from the germline V gene (reference sequence). The CDR3 contains 15 residues. As DNA, the CDR3 is TGTGCCAGTAGGGCTTTGGACAGGGCAATTCATGGCTACACCTTC. As protein: CASRALDRAIHGYTF. Together with reference TRBV19 and TRBJ1-2, the CDR3 gives the full variable domain: DGGITQSPKYLFRKEGQNVTLSCEQNLNHDAMYWYRQDPGQGLRLIYYSQIVNDFQKGDIAEGYSVSREKKESFPLTVTSAQKNPTAFYLCASRALDRAIHGYTFGSGTRLTVV.

The chain has TRBV2 and TRBJ1-2; tentative D call: TRBD1 (5 bases). The V gene's germline CDR1 is SNHLY and CDR2 FYNNEI. The CDR3 length is 13 residues. The V gene lost 2 bases and the J gene lost 7 bases, with 11 bases spanning the gap. The CDR3 spells CASSEQGQGGYTF. Written as DNA, the CDR3 is TGTGCCAGCAGTGAACAGGGTCAGGGTGGCTACACCTTC.

The gene calls are TRBV28 and TRBJ1-2, with 12 bases identical to TRBD1. This CDR3 comprises 15 residues. Per the germline V gene, CDR1 is MDHEN and CDR2 is SYDVKM. Trimming at V came to 5 bases and at J to 5 bases, leaving 6 bases not matched to a gene. The CDR3 spells CASSPGQGAQYGYTF. The CDR3 coding sequence is TGTGCCAGCAGTCCGGGACAGGGGGCTCAATATGGCTACACCTTC.

The rearrangement uses TRBV19 and TRBJ2-2; 7 positions match TRBD1. Germline V gene lookup returns CDR1 LNHDA and CDR2 SQIVND (reference sequence). The CDR3 contains 16 residues. V shed 7 bases and J 2 bases; nucleotides not matched to a gene: 10. The CDR3 reads CASTRSGTVNTGELFF. Here the CDR3 DNA reads TGTGCCAGTACACGCTCCGGGACAGTTAACACCGGGGAGCTGTTTTTT.